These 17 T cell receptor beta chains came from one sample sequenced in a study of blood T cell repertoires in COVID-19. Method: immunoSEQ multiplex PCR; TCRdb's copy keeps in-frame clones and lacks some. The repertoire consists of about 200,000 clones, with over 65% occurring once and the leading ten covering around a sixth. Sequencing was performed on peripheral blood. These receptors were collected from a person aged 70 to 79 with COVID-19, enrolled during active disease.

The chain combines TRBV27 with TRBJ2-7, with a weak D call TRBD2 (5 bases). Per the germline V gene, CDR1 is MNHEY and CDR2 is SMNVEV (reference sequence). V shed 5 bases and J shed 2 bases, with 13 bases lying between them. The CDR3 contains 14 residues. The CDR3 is CASSATGKAYEQYF. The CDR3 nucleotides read TGTGCCAGCAGTGCAACCGGGAAAGCCTACGAGCAGTACTTC.

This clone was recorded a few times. CDR3 amino acids: CASSHVLRGSPLHF. CDR3 DNA sequence: TGTGCCAGCAGCCATGTCCTCCGAGGTTCACCCCTCCACTTT. The chain couples TRBV14 to TRBJ1-6; D gene uncertain. CDR1 and CDR2 from the germline V gene are SGHDN and FVKESK. The ends were cut back, 3 bases at V and 9 bases at J, with 12 bases in the middle. CDR3 length: 14 amino acids.

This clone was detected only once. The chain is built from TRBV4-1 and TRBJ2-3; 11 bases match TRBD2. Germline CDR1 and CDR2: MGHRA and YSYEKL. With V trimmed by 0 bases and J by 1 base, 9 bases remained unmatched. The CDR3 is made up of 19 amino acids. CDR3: CASSQEFSGRASGTDTQYF. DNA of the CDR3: TGCGCCAGCAGCCAAGAATTTAGCGGGAGGGCCTCTGGCACAGATACGCAGTATTTT.

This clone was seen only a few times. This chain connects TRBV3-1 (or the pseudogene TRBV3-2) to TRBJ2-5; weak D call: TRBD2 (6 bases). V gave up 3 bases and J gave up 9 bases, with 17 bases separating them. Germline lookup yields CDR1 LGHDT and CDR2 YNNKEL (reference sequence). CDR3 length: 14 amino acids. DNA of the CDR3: TGTGCCAGCAGCCAGTTGGTTGGCGGAGGGGCCCAGTACTTC. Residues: CASSQLVGGGAQYF.

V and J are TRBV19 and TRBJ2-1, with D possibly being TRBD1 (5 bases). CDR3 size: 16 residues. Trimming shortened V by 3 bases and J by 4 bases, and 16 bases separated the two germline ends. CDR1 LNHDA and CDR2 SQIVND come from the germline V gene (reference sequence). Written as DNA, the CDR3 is TGTGCCAGTAGTATCTGGGGTCAGGGCGAATACAATGAGCAGTTCTTC. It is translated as CASSIWGQGEYNEQFF.

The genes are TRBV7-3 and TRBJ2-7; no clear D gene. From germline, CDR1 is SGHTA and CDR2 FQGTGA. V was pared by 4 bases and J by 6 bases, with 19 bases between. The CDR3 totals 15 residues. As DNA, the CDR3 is TGTGCCAGCAGCTATTCGATCGGATTGCCAGGCGAGCAGTACTTC. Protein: CASSYSIGLPGEQYF.

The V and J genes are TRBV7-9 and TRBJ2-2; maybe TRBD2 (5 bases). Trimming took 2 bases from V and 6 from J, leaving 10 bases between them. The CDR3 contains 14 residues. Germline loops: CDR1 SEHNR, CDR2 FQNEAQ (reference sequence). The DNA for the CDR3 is TGTGCCAGCAGCTTATCGGGGTTATCCGGGGAGCTGTTTTTT. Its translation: CASSLSGLSGELFF.

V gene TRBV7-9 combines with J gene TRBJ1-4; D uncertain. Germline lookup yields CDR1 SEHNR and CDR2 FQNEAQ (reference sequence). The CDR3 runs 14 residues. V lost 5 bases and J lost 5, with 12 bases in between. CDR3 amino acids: CASSAGTVNEKLFF. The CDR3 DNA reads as TGTGCCAGCAGCGCCGGTACAGTAAATGAAAAACTGTTTTTT.

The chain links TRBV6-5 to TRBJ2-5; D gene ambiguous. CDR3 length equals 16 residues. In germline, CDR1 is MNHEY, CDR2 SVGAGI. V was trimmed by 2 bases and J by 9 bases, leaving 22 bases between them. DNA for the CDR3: TGTGCCAGCAGTTACACGCTAGACTCCTTTAGGTTGGCCCAGTACTTC. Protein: CASSYTLDSFRLAQYF.

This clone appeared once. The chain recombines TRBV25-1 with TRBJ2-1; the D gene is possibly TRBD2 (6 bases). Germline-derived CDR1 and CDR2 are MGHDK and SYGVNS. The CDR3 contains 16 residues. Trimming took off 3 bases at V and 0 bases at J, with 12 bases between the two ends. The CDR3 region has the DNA TGTGCCAGCAGTGATTCCGGGGGAGCCTCCTACAATGAGCAGTTCTTC. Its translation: CASSDSGGASYNEQFF.

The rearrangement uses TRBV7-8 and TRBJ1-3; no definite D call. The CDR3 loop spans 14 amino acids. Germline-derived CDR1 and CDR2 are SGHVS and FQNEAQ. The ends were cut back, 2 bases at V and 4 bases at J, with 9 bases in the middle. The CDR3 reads CASSLLPRGNTIYF. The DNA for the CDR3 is TGTGCCAGCAGCTTACTCCCCAGGGGAAACACCATATATTTT. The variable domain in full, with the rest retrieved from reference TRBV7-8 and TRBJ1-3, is GAGVSQSPRYKVAKRGQDVALRCDPISGHVSLFWYQQALGQGPEFLTYFQNEAQLDKSGLPSDRFFAERPEGSVSTLKIQRTQQEDSAVYLCASSLLPRGNTIYFGEGSWLTVV.

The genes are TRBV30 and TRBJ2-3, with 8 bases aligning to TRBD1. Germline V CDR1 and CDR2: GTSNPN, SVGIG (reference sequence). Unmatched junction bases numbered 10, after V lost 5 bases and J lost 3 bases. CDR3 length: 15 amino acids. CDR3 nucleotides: TGTGCCTGGCAACCGGACAGGGTGGAAACAGATACGCAGTATTTT. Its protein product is CAWQPDRVETDTQYF.

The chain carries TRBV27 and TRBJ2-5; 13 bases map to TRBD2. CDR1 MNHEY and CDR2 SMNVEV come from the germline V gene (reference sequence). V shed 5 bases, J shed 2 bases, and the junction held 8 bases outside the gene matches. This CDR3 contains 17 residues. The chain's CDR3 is CASSGFWGLAGQETQYF. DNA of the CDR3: TGTGCCAGCAGTGGTTTCTGGGGACTAGCGGGACAAGAGACCCAGTACTTC.

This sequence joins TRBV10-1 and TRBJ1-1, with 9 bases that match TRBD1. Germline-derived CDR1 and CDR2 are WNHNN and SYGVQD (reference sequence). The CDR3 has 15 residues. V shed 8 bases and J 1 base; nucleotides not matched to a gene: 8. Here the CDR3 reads CASVRDRDKNTEAFF. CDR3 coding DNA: TGCGCCAGCGTCCGGGACAGGGATAAGAACACTGAAGCTTTCTTT.

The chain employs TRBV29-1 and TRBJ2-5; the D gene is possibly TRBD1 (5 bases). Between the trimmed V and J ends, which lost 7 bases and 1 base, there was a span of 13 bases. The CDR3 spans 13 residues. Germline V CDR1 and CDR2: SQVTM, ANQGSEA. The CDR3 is CSALRQLQETQYF. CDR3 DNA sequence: TGCAGCGCGCTTAGACAGCTCCAAGAGACCCAGTACTTC. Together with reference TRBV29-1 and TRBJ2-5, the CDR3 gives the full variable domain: SAVISQKPSRDICQRGTSLTIQCQVDSQVTMMFWYRQQPGQSLTLIATANQGSEATYESGFVIDKFPISRPNLTFSTLTVSNMSPEDSSIYLCSALRQLQETQYFGPGTRLLVL.

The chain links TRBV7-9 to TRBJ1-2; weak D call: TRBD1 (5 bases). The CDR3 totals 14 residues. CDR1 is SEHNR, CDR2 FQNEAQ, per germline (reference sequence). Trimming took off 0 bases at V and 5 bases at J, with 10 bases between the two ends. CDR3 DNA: TGTGCCAGCAGCTTAGCCCTCGGGGGTTATGGCTACACCTTC. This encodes CASSLALGGYGYTF.

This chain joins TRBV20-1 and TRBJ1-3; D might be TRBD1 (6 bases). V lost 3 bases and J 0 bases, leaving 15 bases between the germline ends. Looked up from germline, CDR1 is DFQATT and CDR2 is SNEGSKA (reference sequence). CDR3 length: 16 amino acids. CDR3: CSASGGTPSSGNTIYF. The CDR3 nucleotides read TGCAGTGCTAGTGGGGGGACACCGAGCTCTGGAAACACCATATATTTT.